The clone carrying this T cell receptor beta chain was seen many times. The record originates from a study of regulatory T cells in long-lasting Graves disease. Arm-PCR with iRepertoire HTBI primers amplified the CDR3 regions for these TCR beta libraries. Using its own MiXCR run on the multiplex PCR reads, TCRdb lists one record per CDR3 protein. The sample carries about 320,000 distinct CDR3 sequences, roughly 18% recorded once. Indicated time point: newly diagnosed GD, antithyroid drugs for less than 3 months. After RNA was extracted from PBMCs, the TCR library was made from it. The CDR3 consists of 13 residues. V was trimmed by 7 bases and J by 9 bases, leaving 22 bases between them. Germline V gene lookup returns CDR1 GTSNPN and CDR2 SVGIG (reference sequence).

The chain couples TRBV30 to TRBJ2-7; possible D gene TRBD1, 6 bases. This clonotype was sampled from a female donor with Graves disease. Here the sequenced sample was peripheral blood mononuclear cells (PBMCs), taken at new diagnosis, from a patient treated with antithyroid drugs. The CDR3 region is CAFDRSSPTVQYF. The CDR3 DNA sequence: TGTGCCTTTGACAGGTCATCTCCTACGGTGCAGTACTTC.